This T cell receptor (beta chain) came from a study of T cells after yellow fever vaccination. The V gene's germline CDR1 is SEHNR and CDR2 FQNEAQ (reference sequence). The germline V and J ends were trimmed by 4 bases and 4 bases, with 13 bases remaining between them. The CDR3 has 14 amino acids. TCRdb recomputed calls from the 5' RACE reads with MiXCR, one row per CDR3 protein. Of about 160,000 distinct CDR3 sequences in the sample, about 7% are singletons; the top ten hold over 2%. The V call is TRBV7-9, the J call TRBJ2-5; a possible D gene is TRBD1 (5 bases). The sequences come from CD4+ T cells sorted from PBMCs, collected less than 6 days after the first yellow fever vaccination. This clonotype was obtained from a man aged 18 to 29 who received the YFV17D yellow fever vaccine. The CDR3, as DNA: TGTGCCAGCAGCTCTAACAGTGGGGCAGAGACCCAGTACTTC. This encodes CASSSNSGAETQYF.